The 3 T cell receptor beta chains below come from one sample, sequenced in a study of T-cell memory formation after mild COVID-19. TCRdb fed the 5' RACE reads into MiXCR, producing one record per CDR3 protein. The repertoire holds some 200,000 distinct CDR3 sequences, around 9.5% seen once, with around 3.4% in the top ten. The source material was PBMCs or a T cell subset sorted from them (not recorded which). These receptors all come from a young man who had mild COVID-19 (a few samples of this study predate the infection). Cell type and time point are not known.

This clonotype has more than one count but fewer than ten. The chain links TRBV12-3 or TRBV12-4 to TRBJ1-3, with D hard to call. V was shortened by 9 bases and J by 0 bases, with 6 bases between the two germline ends. The CDR3 has 12 amino acids. The DNA for the CDR3 is TGTGCCAGTCCGGACTCTGGAAACACCATATATTTT. This gives the protein CASPDSGNTIYF.

The chain recombines TRBV28 with TRBJ2-7; 11 positions agree with TRBD1. The CDR3 length is 17 residues. The V gene's germline CDR1 is MDHEN and CDR2 SYDVKM. V shed 6 bases and J 0 bases; nucleotides not matched to a gene: 10. CDR3 in amino acids: CASSQGTGGVHSYEQYV. CDR3 in DNA: TGTGCCAGCAGCCAAGGGACAGGGGGGGTCCACTCCTACGAGCAGTACGTC.

The chain employs TRBV20-1 and TRBJ1-1; 7 bases fit TRBD1. This CDR3 is built from 11 residues. Germline CDR1 and CDR2: DFQATT and SNEGSKA (reference sequence). Trimming at V came to 2 bases and at J to 10 bases, leaving 4 bases not matched to a gene. This chain's CDR3 is CSARWPGGAFF. CDR3 bases: TGCAGTGCTAGATGGCCAGGGGGAGCTTTCTTT.